What follows describes a single T cell receptor (beta chain). The data were produced by immunoSEQ multiplex PCR, yet TCRdb's version contains in-frame clones alone and is incomplete. The profile shows some 41,000 clones, around nine tenths of them singletons. The data derive from a study of T cell changes during pregnancy in multiple sclerosis. J lost 2 bases, V lost 4 bases, and 5 bases had no gene match. CDR1 is LGHNA, CDR2 YNFKEQ, per germline. CDR3 size: 14 residues. This chain joins TRBV4-2 and TRBJ2-7, with 7 nucleotides matching TRBD1. The input for sequencing was CD8+ T cells from peripheral blood mononuclear cells, taken in the first trimester of pregnancy. The clonotype was recovered from a female donor with multiple sclerosis, enrolled in a pregnancy study. The DNA of the CDR3 is TGTGCCAGCAGCCCGTCCAGGGGGACCTACGAGCAGTACTTC. This gives the protein CASSPSRGTYEQYF.